The 13 T cell receptor beta chains below come from one sample, sequenced in a study of blood T cell repertoires in COVID-19. Only in-frame clones appear in the TCRdb table, and some are missing; sequencing was by immunoSEQ multiplex PCR. Of roughly 56,000 clones listed, around 89% are singletons. Input material: peripheral blood. Receptor source: a human donor in a cohort sampled during active COVID-19.

The chain couples TRBV4-1 to TRBJ2-1, with 8 bases lining up with TRBD1. Germline V gene data show CDR1 as MGHRA and CDR2 as YSYEKL. With V trimmed by 3 bases and J by 4 bases, 2 bases remained unmatched. This CDR3 is built from 14 residues. The DNA for the CDR3 is TGCGCCAGCAGCCAGGACAGGGAGTACAATGAGCAGTTCTTC. Its translation is CASSQDREYNEQFF.

This chain links TRBV4-3 with TRBJ1-1, with D uncertain. V was trimmed by 6 bases and J by 0 bases, leaving 23 bases between them. The CDR3 totals 18 residues. Per the germline V gene, CDR1 is LGHNA and CDR2 is YSLEER. CDR3 in DNA: TGCGCCAGCAGAGTTACCCCAACCGGCTCACAGCTGAACACTGAAGCTTTCTTT. It encodes CASRVTPTGSQLNTEAFF.

The chain joins TRBV6-5 to TRBJ2-4, with 7 positions matching TRBD1. Trimming cost V 6 bases and J 2 bases; bases outside gene matches: 4. This CDR3 is built from 14 residues. The germline V gene has CDR1 MNHEY and CDR2 SVGAGI. The CDR3 is CASSPTGTKNIQYF. The CDR3 coding sequence is TGTGCCAGCAGCCCGACAGGGACCAAAAACATTCAGTACTTC.

The V call is TRBV18, the J call TRBJ2-3; 10 bases are a match to TRBD2. The germline gives CDR1 KGHSH, CDR2 LQKENI. Germline trimming cut 0 bases from V and 6 bases from J; bases unmatched to any gene: 6. The CDR3 covers 16 residues. Here the CDR3 reads CASSPPQRGGSDTQYF. The CDR3 coding sequence is TGTGCCAGCTCACCACCTCAGCGGGGGGGGTCGGATACGCAGTATTTT.

J is TRBJ1-5 and V is TRBV30; D is uncertain. This CDR3 is built from 18 residues. V was pared by 0 bases and J by 3 bases, with 21 bases between. Germline V gives CDR1 GTSNPN, CDR2 SVGIG (reference sequence). For the CDR3, the DNA is TGTGCCTGGAGTGTACTGCGTTCGCCCCGGGGTTCCAATCAGCCCCAGCATTTT. Translating it yields CAWSVLRSPRGSNQPQHF.

The J gene is TRBJ1-5, the V gene TRBV18, with TRBD1 matching over 8 bases. Germline-derived CDR1 and CDR2 are KGHSH and LQKENI. J was trimmed by 6 bases and V by 2 bases; bases with no gene match: 12. This CDR3 is 17 amino acids long. CDR3 sequence reads: CASSPVETGVYSQPQHF. In DNA form, the CDR3 reads TGTGCCAGCTCACCAGTTGAGACAGGGGTATATAGTCAGCCCCAGCATTTT.

This rearrangement joins TRBV10-3 to TRBJ2-3, with D perhaps TRBD2 (6 bases). The germline V gene has CDR1 ENHRY and CDR2 SYGVKD. Trimming pared 4 bases from V and 2 bases from J, leaving 16 bases between. CDR3 length equals 16 residues. CDR3 DNA sequence: TGTGCCATCAGTGTTGGCACTAGCCTGATCACAGATACGCAGTATTTT. Amino acid sequence: CAISVGTSLITDTQYF.

The rearrangement links TRBV7-3 to TRBJ1-1, with 7 nucleotides matching TRBD1. J was trimmed by 7 bases and V by 1 base; bases with no gene match: 6. This CDR3 is 14 amino acids long. Per the germline V gene, CDR1 is SGHTA and CDR2 is FQGTGA. CDR3 in amino acids: CASSLNVPGGEAFF. The CDR3 bases are TGTGCCAGCAGCTTAAATGTCCCAGGGGGTGAAGCTTTCTTT.

The chain uses TRBV2 and TRBJ2-1; D may be TRBD2 (6 bases). Trimming pared 6 bases from V and 0 bases from J, leaving 12 bases between. The CDR3 length is 15 residues. Germline CDR1 SNHLY, CDR2 FYNNEI. In nucleotides, the CDR3 is TGTGCCAGCAGCGGGACTTACAGCTCCTACAATGAGCAGTTCTTC. The encoded protein is CASSGTYSSYNEQFF.

This rearrangement joins TRBV4-3 to TRBJ1-1, with D possibly TRBD1 on 6 matching bases. Between the trimmed V and J ends, which lost 2 bases and 0 bases, there was a span of 25 bases. This CDR3 region has 20 residues. Germline loops: CDR1 LGHNA, CDR2 YSLEER. The CDR3 nucleotides read TGCGCCAGCAGCCAATGGCATCAGGGTTTTGGGGGCAATATGAACACTGAAGCTTTCTTT. Translation gives CASSQWHQGFGGNMNTEAFF.

This rearrangement joins TRBV5-6 to TRBJ2-3; possibly TRBD2 for D (5 bases). This CDR3 is 12 amino acids long. Germline-derived CDR1 and CDR2 are SGHDT and YYEEEE. The V end was cut by 5 bases, the J end by 6 bases, with 10 bases between. The CDR3 sequence is CASRREGDTQYF. The CDR3 DNA reads TGTGCCAGCAGGAGAGAGGGTGATACGCAGTATTTT.

V gene TRBV5-3 combines with J gene TRBJ1-5; 8 bases map to TRBD1. TRBV5-3 is an open reading frame, and its role is uncertain. The ends lost 2 bases at V and 6 bases at J; junction bases unmatched: 7. CDR3 length equals 15 residues. DNA for the CDR3: TGTGCCAGAAGCTTCGGACAGGGTAATAGTCAGCCCCAGCATTTT. It yields the protein CARSFGQGNSQPQHF.

V gene TRBV7-9 combines with J gene TRBJ2-3; TRBD2 matches at 10 bases. Germline V gives CDR1 SEHNR, CDR2 FQNEAQ (reference sequence). The CDR3 has 17 amino acids. With 2 bases clipped from V and 0 bases from J, the junction kept 5 bases outside the gene matches. The CDR3 coding sequence is TGTGCCAGCAGCTTATCCGGGACTAGCGTAAGCACAGATACGCAGTATTTT. It yields the protein CASSLSGTSVSTDTQYF.